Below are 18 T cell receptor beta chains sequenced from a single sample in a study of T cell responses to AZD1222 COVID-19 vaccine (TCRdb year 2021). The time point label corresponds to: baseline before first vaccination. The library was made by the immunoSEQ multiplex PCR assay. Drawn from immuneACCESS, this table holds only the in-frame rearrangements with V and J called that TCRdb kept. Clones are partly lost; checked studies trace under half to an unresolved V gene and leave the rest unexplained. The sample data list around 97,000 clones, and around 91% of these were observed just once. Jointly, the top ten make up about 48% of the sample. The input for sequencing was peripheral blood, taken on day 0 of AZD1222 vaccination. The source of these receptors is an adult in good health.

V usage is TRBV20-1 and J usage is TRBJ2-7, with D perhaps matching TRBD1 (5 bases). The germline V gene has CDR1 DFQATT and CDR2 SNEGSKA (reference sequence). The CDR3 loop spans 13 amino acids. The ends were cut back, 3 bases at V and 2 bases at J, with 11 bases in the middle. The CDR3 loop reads CSASTDTPYEQYF. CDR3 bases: TGCAGTGCTAGTACGGACACGCCCTACGAGCAGTACTTC.

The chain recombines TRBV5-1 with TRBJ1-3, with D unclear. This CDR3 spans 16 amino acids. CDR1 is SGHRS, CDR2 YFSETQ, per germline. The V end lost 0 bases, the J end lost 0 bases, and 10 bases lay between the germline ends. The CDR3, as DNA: TGCGCCAGCAGCTTGGACGGCGCCAGCTCTGGAAACACCATATATTTT. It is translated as CASSLDGASSGNTIYF.

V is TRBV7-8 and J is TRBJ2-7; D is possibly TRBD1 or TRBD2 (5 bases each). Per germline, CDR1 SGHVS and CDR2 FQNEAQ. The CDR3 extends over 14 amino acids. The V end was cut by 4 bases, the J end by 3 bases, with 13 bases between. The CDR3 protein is CASSSGQASYEQYF. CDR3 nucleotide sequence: TGTGCCAGCAGCTCGGGGCAGGCCAGCTACGAGCAGTACTTC.

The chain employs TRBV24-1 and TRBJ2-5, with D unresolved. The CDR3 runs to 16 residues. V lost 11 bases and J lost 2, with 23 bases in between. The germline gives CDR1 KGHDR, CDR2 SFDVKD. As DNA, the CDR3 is TGTGCCATCTATAACGACCCCAAACTACTACAAGAGACCCAGTACTTC. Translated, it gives CAIYNDPKLLQETQYF.

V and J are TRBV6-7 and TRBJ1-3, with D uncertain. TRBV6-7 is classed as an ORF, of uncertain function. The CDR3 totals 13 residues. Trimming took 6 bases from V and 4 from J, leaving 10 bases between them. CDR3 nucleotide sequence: TGTGCCAGCAGCATCTTAGGAGGAAACACCATATATTTT. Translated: CASSILGGNTIYF.

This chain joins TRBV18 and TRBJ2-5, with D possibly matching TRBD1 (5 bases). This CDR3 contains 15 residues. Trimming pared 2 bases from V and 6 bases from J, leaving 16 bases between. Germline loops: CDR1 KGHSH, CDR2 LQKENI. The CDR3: CASSPWPGNFKTQYF. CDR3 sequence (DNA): TGTGCCAGCTCACCATGGCCAGGGAATTTTAAGACCCAGTACTTC. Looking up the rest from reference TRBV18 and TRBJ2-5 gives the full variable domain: NAGVMQNPRHLVRRRGQEARLRCSPMKGHSHVYWYRQLPEEGLKFMVYLQKENIIDESGMPKERFSAEFPKEGPSILRIQQVVRGDSAAYFCASSPWPGNFKTQYFGPGTRLLVL.

The CDR3 DNA follows: TGCGCCAGCAGCTTGGTTACGAACAATGAGCAGTTCTTC. Protein product: CASSLVTNNEQFF. The chain has TRBV5-1 and TRBJ2-1; D unresolved. Trimming cost V 0 bases and J 5 bases, with 6 bases left between them. This CDR3 has 13 residues. Germline V gene data show CDR1 as SGHRS and CDR2 as YFSETQ.

The CDR3 DNA reads as TGTGCCAGCAGTCTAAAAGGGCAGCCCCAGCATTTT. Translated, it gives CASSLKGQPQHF. The chain combines TRBV6-2 or TRBV6-3 with TRBJ1-5; unclear D gene. Trimming removed 5 bases at V and 7 bases at J, with 9 bases between. Per germline, CDR1 MNHEY and CDR2 SVGEGT. The CDR3 runs to 12 residues.

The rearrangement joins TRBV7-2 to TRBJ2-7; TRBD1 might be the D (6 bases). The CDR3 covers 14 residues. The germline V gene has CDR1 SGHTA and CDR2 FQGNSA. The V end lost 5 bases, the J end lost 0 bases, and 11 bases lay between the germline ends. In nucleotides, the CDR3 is TGTGCCAGCAGCCCAGGGGACCACTCCTACGAGCAGTACTTC. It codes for CASSPGDHSYEQYF.

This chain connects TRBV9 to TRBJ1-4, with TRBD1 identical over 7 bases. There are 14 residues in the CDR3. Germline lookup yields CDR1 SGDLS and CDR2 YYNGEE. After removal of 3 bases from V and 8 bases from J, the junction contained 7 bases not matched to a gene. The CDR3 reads CASSDDRDIEKLFF. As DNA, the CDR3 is TGTGCCAGCAGCGACGACAGGGACATAGAAAAACTGTTTTTT.

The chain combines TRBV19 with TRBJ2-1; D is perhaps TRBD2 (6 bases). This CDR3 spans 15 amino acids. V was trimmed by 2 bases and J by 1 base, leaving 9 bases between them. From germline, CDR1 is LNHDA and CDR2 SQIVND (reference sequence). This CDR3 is CASSIIGRSYNEQFF. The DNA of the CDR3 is TGTGCCAGTAGTATAATCGGGAGATCCTACAATGAGCAGTTCTTC.

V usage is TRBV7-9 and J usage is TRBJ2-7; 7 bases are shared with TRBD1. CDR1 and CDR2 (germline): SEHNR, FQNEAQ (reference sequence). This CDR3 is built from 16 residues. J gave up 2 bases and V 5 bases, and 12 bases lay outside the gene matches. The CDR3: CASSPTPGTATYEQYF. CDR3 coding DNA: TGTGCCAGCAGCCCAACACCCGGGACAGCGACCTACGAGCAGTACTTC.

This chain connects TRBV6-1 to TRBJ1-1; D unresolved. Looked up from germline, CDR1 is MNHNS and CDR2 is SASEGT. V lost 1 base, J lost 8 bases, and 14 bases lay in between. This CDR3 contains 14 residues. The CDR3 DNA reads TGTGCCAGCAGTGAAGGATGGACGGGTACGGAAGCTTTCTTT. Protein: CASSEGWTGTEAFF.

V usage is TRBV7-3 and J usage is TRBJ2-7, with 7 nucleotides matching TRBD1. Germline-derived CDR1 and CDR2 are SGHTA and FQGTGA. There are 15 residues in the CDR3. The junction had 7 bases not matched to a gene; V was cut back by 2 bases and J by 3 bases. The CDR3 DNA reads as TGTGCCAGCAGCTTAGGGGAGACAGGGTACTACGAGCAGTACTTC. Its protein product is CASSLGETGYYEQYF.

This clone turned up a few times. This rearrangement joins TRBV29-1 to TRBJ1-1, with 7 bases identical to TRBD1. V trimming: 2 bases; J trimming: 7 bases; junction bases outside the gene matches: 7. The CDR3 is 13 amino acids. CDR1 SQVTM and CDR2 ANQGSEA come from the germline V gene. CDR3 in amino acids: CSVESTGRYEAFF. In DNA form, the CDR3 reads TGCAGCGTTGAATCGACAGGGCGGTATGAAGCTTTCTTT.

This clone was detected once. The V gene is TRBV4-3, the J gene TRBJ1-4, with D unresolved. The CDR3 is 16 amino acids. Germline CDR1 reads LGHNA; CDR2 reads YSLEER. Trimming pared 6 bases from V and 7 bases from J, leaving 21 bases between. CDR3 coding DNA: TGCGCCAGCAGATGGACCAAGGATGTTCCGAGTGAAAAACTGTTTTTT. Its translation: CASRWTKDVPSEKLFF.

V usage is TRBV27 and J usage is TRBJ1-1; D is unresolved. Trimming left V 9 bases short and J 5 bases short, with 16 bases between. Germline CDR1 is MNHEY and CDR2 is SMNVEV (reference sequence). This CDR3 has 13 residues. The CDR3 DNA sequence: TGTGCCAGTGGTCTCGGAGGACTTACTGAAGCTTTCTTT. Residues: CASGLGGLTEAFF.

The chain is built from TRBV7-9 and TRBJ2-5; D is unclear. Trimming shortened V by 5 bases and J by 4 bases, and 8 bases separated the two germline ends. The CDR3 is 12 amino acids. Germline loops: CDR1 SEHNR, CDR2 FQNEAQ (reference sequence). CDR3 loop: CASSPPGETQYF. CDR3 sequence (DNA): TGTGCCAGCAGCCCCCCCGGAGAGACCCAGTACTTC.